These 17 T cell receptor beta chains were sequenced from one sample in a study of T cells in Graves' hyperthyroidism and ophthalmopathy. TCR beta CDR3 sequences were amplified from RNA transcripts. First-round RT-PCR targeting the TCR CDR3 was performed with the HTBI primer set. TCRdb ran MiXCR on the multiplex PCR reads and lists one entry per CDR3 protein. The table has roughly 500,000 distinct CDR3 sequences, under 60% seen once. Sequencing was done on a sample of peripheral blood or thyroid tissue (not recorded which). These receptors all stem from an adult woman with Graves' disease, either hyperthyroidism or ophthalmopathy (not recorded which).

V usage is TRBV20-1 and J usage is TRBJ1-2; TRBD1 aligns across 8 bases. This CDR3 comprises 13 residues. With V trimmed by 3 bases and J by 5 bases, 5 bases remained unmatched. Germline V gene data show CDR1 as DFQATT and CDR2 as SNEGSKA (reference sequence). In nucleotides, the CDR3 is TGCAGTGCTAGCCACCAGGGGGCGTATGGCTACACCTTC. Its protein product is CSASHQGAYGYTF.

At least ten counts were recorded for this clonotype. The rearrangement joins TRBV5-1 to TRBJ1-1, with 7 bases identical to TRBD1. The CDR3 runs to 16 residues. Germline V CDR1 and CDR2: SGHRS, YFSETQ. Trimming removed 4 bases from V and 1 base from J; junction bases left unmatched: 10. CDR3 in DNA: TGCGCCAGCAGCAATACGCAGGGGGGTCGGAACACTGAAGCTTTCTTT. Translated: CASSNTQGGRNTEAFF.

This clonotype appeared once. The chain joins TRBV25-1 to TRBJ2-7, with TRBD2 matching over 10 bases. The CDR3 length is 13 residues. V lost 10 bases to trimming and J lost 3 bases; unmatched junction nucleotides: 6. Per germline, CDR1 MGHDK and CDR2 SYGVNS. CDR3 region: CATAGTSVYEQYF. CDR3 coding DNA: TGTGCCACAGCCGGGACTAGCGTCTACGAGCAGTACTTC.

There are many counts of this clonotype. The CDR3 protein is CASRPLVGDTGELFF. CDR3 DNA sequence: TGTGCCAGCAGGCCCTTAGTGGGGGACACCGGGGAGCTGTTTTTT. This chain connects TRBV7-9 to TRBJ2-2, with D possibly being TRBD1 or TRBD2 (5 bases each). Trimming took 6 bases from V and 3 from J, leaving 14 bases between them. Germline V gives CDR1 SEHNR, CDR2 FQNEAQ (reference sequence). There are 15 residues in the CDR3.

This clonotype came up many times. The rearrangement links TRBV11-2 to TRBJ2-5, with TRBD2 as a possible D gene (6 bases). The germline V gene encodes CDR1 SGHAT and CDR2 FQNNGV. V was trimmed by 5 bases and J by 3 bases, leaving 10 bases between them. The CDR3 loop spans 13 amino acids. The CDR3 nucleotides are TGTGCCAGCAGCGGGACTCGCAAAGAGACCCAGTACTTC. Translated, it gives CASSGTRKETQYF.

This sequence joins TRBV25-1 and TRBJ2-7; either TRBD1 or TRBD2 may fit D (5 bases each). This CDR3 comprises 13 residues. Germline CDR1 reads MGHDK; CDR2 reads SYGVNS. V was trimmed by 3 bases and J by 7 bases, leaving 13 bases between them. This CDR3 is CASSEWGLREQYF. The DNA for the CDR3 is TGTGCCAGCAGTGAGTGGGGGTTAAGGGAGCAGTACTTC.

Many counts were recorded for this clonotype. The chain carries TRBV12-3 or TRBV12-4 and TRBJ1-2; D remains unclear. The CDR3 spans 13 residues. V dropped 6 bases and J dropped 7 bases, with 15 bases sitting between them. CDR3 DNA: TGTGCCAGCAGGCACGTTGGACCCTCTGGCTACACCTTC. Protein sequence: CASRHVGPSGYTF.

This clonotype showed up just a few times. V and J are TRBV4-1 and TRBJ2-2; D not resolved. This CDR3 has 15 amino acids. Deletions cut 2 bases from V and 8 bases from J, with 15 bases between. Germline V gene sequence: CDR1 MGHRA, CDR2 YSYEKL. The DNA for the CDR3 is TGCGCCAGCAGCCAACTCCAGTTCGGGCCTGGGGAGCTGTTTTTT. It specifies CASSQLQFGPGELFF.

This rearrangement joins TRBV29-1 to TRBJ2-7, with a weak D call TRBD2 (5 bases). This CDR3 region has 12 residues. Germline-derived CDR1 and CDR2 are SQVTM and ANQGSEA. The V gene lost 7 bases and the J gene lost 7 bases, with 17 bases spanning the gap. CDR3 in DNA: TGCAGCGGGACGACCTGGACTCGGGAGCAGTACTTC. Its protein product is CSGTTWTREQYF.

In DNA, the CDR3 is TGCAGCGTTCAGGGAAACACTGAAGCTTTCTTT. This gives the protein CSVQGNTEAFF. The V call is TRBV29-1, the J call TRBJ1-1; D may be TRBD1 (5 bases). This CDR3 region has 11 residues. Germline V lookup: CDR1 SQVTM, CDR2 ANQGSEA. Trimming stripped 5 bases from V and 2 bases from J, with 6 bases between. Filled out from reference TRBV29-1 and TRBJ1-1, the complete variable domain reads SAVISQKPSRDICQRGTSLTIQCQVDSQVTMMFWYRQQPGQSLTLIATANQGSEATYESGFVIDKFPISRPNLTFSTLTVSNMSPEDSSIYLCSVQGNTEAFFGQGTRLTVV.

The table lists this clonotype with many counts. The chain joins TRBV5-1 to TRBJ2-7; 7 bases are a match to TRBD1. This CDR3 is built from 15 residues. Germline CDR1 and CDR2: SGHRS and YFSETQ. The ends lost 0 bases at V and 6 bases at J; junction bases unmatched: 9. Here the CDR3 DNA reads TGCGCCAGCAGCTTGGACCCCGACAGGGCCATCGAGCAGTACTTC. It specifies CASSLDPDRAIEQYF.

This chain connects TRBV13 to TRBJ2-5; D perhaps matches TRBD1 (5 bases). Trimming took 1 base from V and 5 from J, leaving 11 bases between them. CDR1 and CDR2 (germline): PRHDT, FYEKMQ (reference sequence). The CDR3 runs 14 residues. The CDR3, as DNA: TGTGCCAGCAGCTTAGAGGGGCGTTGGGAGACCCAGTACTTC. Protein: CASSLEGRWETQYF. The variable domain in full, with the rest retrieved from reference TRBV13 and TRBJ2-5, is AAGVIQSPRHLIKEKRETATLKCYPIPRHDTVYWYQQGPGQDPQFLISFYEKMQSDKGSIPDRFSAQQFSDYHSELNMSSLELGDSALYFCASSLEGRWETQYFGPGTRLLVL.

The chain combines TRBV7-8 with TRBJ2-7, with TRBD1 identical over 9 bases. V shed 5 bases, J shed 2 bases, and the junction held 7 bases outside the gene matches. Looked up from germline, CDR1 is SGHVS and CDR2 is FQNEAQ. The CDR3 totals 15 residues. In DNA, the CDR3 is TGTGCCAGCAGCAACCGGGACAGGGTTGCCTACGAGCAGTACTTC. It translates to CASSNRDRVAYEQYF.

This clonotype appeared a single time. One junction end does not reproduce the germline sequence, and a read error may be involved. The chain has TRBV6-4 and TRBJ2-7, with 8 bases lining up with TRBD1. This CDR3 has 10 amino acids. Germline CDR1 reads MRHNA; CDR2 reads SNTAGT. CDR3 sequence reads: CASSAWTGNF. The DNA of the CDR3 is TGTGCCAGCAGTGCTTGGACAGGGAATTTC.

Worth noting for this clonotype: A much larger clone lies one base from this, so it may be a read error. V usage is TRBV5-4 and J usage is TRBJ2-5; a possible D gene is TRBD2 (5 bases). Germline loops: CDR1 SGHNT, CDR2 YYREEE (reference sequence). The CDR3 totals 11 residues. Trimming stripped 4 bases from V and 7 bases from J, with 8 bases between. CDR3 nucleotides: TGTGCCAGCAGCCGAGGGCGGACCCAGTACTTC. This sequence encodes CASSRGRTQYF.

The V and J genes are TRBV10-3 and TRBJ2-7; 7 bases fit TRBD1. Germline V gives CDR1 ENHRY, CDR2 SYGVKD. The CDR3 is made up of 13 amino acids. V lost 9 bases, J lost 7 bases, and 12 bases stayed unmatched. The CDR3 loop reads CAIANRGVEEQYF. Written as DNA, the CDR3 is TGTGCCATTGCCAACAGGGGAGTGGAGGAGCAGTACTTC.

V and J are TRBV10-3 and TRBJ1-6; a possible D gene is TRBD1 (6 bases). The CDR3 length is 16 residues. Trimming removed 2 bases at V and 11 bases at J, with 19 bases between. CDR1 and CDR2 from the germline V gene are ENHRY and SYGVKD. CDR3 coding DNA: TGTGCCATCAGTGAGGAGGGGATGACAGGACGTACACCCCTCCACTTT. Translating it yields CAISEEGMTGRTPLHF.